This is a list of T cell receptor beta chains from one sample in a study of T cell responses to AZD1222 COVID-19 vaccine. The protocol was immunoSEQ multiplex PCR, while the TCRdb copy is restricted to in-frame clones and leaves out a portion. The data contain some 99,000 clones, 87% of them seen just once; the ten biggest clones take up 5% to 5.5%. Sample: peripheral blood, taken on day 0 of AZD1222 vaccination. Every receptor here comes from an adult in good health. The CDR3 runs from the conserved cysteine through the conserved F or W. A D gene is named only where the DNA matches it firmly. Expanded clones are given a class, and other clones once, few, many or no size at all.

v_call	d_call	clone_size	j_call	cdr3_nt	cdr3_aa
TRBV4-2	NA	NA	TRBJ2-7	TGTGCCAGCAGCCAAGATCTAAGGGAGCAGTACTTC	CASSQDLREQYF
TRBV27	TRBD1	NA	TRBJ2-1	TGTGCCAGCAGTTTATCCCCGGACAGGGCCCATGAGCAGTTCTTC	CASSLSPDRAHEQFF
TRBV12-3/TRBV12-4	NA	once	TRBJ1-2	TGTGCCAGCACCTGGGGTATCTATGGCTACACCTTC	CASTWGIYGYTF
TRBV7-2	NA	NA	TRBJ1-2	TGTGCCAGCAGCTTAGTTGTTAGGGGCCCAAGCGGCTACACCTTC	CASSLVVRGPSGYTF
TRBV6-5	TRBD2	NA	TRBJ2-3	TGTGCCAGCACTAGCGGGATTAGCACAGATACGCAGTATTTT	CASTSGISTDTQYF
TRBV30	NA	once	TRBJ1-6	TGTGCCTGGAGTGCATTCGACTTATCACCCCTCCACTTT	CAWSAFDLSPLHF
TRBV30	TRBD1	NA	TRBJ1-4	TGTGCCTGGATGGACAGGGGAGATGAAAAACTGTTTTTT	CAWMDRGDEKLFF
TRBV5-1	TRBD1	few	TRBJ1-5	TGCGCCAGCAGCTTGGTACAGGGGGTGGGGCAGCCCCAGCATTTT	CASSLVQGVGQPQHF
TRBV6-5	TRBD1	NA	TRBJ2-3	TGTGCCAGCAGTAAACTGACAGGGCAGCCAGATACGCAGTATTTT	CASSKLTGQPDTQYF
TRBV6-5	NA	NA	TRBJ1-2	TGTGCCAGCAGTTATAGCCAACGGGGTGGCTACACCTTC	CASSYSQRGGYTF
TRBV18	NA	few	TRBJ1-2	TGTGCCAGCTCACCTTTAAGGGGTGACTATGGCTACACCTTC	CASSPLRGDYGYTF
TRBV19	TRBD2	once	TRBJ2-1	TGTGCCAGTAGATCGGCGGGGGGGCTAGCGGGAAGCTCCTACAATGAGCAGTTCTTC	CASRSAGGLAGSSYNEQFF
TRBV24-1	NA	NA	TRBJ2-2	TGTGCCACCAGTGGGGGGGCGAAAACCGGGGAGCTGTTTTTT	CATSGGAKTGELFF
TRBV3-1/TRBV3-2	TRBD2	NA	TRBJ2-2	TGTGCCAGCAGCCAAGTCGCCGGACTAGCGGGAGCCGGGGAGCTGTTTTTT	CASSQVAGLAGAGELFF
TRBV18	TRBD1	NA	TRBJ1-4	TGTGCCAGCTCACCACCTACAGGGGGCGCGTCTAATGAAAAACTGTTTTTT	CASSPPTGGASNEKLFF
TRBV7-2	TRBD1	NA	TRBJ1-4	TGTGCCAGCAGCTTAGGGACAGGGGTAGAGGAAAAACTGTTTTTT	CASSLGTGVEEKLFF
TRBV6-2/TRBV6-3	TRBD1	NA	TRBJ1-5	TGTGCCAGCAGTTCCGCCCGGGACAGGTACAGCAATCAGCCCCAGCATTTT	CASSSARDRYSNQPQHF
TRBV5-1	NA	NA	TRBJ1-1	TGCGCCAGCAGCTCCACAGGACTCATCGAAGGTACTGAAGCTTTCTTT	CASSSTGLIEGTEAFF
TRBV9	NA	few	TRBJ2-1	TGTGCCAGCAGCGGAGGGAGCCCCCCCAACAATGAGCAGTTCTTC	CASSGGSPPNNEQFF
TRBV29-1	NA	NA	TRBJ1-1	TGCAGCGTTGCATCAGGGTTCCCTAGGGACACTGAAGCTTTCTTT	CSVASGFPRDTEAFF
TRBV12-3/TRBV12-4	NA	NA	TRBJ2-1	TGTGCCAGCAGTCCCGGGACCCCCAATGAGCAGTTCTTC	CASSPGTPNEQFF
TRBV28	NA	NA	TRBJ2-1	TGTGCCAGCAGTGGAAGTTTATCGCTTGGGGCGCCTGGAGGCAATGAGCAGTTCTTC	CASSGSLSLGAPGGNEQFF
TRBV7-2	NA	NA	TRBJ1-1	TGTGCCAGCAGCTCCAGTGTGAACACTGAAGCTTTCTTT	CASSSSVNTEAFF
TRBV6-4	NA	NA	TRBJ1-5	TGTGCCAGCAGTGAGGAGGGCGGACAGCCCCAGCATTTT	CASSEEGGQPQHF
TRBV3-1/TRBV3-2	NA	NA	TRBJ2-7	TGTGCCAGCAGCCAAGACTCAGCCTCCTACGAGCAGTACTTC	CASSQDSASYEQYF
TRBV21-1	NA	NA	TRBJ1-4	TGTGCCAGCAGCGCTCATGGACAGGGGAAGGTCACAACAACTAATGAAAAACTGTTTTTT	CASSAHGQGKVTTTNEKLFF
TRBV7-2	TRBD1	NA	TRBJ2-5	TGTGCCAGCAGCAGAGGGGACAGCCAAGAGACCCAGTACTTC	CASSRGDSQETQYF
TRBV5-6	TRBD1	NA	TRBJ2-5	TGTGCCAGCAGCGTTGACAGGGTGGAGACCCAGTACTTC	CASSVDRVETQYF
TRBV7-3	NA	NA	TRBJ2-1	TGTGCCAGCAGCTCACAGGGTGGGTCCTACAATGAGCAGTTCTTC	CASSSQGGSYNEQFF
TRBV7-9	NA	NA	TRBJ1-4	TGTGCCAGCAGCCCCCCCGGGCGAAAAGCAACTAATGAAAAACTGTTTTTT	CASSPPGRKATNEKLFF
TRBV19	NA	once	TRBJ1-4	TGTGCCAGTAGTACTCTCTTGATTCCGGCTAATGAAAAACTGTTTTTT	CASSTLLIPANEKLFF
TRBV11-3	NA	NA	TRBJ2-7	TGTGCCAGCAGCTTAGGGCAGAACTACGAGCAGTACTTC	CASSLGQNYEQYF
TRBV2	NA	NA	TRBJ1-1	TGTGCCAGCAGTGAACCTCAACAGGAGTTGAACACTGAAGCTTTCTTT	CASSEPQQELNTEAFF
TRBV10-1	NA	once	TRBJ2-3	TGCGCCAGCAGGGTGGGAGCGACGACAGATACGCAGTATTTT	CASRVGATTDTQYF
TRBV6-2/TRBV6-3	TRBD1	NA	TRBJ2-3	TGTGCCAGCAGTTACAGGACAGGCGGAGATACGCAGTATTTT	CASSYRTGGDTQYF
TRBV18	NA	NA	TRBJ2-5	TGTGCCAGCTCACCAGCGCGCTCGGGGCAAGAGACCCAGTACTTC	CASSPARSGQETQYF
TRBV29-1	TRBD1	NA	TRBJ2-3	TGCAGCGTCCGACAGGGGACGCAGTATTTT	CSVRQGTQYF
TRBV2	NA	NA	TRBJ2-3	TGTGCCAGCAAGGATCAGGGGACAGATACGCAGTATTTT	CASKDQGTDTQYF
TRBV27	TRBD1	NA	TRBJ2-7	TGTGCCAGCAGTCAGCTAGGTGGGACAGGGGTGTACGAGCAGTACTTC	CASSQLGGTGVYEQYF
TRBV30	NA	NA	TRBJ1-2	TGTGCCTGGAGTCAGGGGTCTTACTATGGCTACACCTTC	CAWSQGSYYGYTF
TRBV19	NA	NA	TRBJ1-1	TGTGCCAGTAAGCTGAACACTGAAGCTTTCTTT	CASKLNTEAFF
TRBV15	NA	once	TRBJ1-5	TGTGCCACCAGCAGAGGTACGGGGCCCCAGCATTTT	CATSRGTGPQHF
TRBV18	NA	NA	TRBJ2-3	TGTGCCAGCTCCCCCGCGGGCGCAGATACGCAGTATTTT	CASSPAGADTQYF
TRBV19	NA	NA	TRBJ2-2	TGTGCCAGTAGTTACAGGGCGAACACCGGGGAGCTGTTTTTT	CASSYRANTGELFF
TRBV5-1	TRBD1	once	TRBJ1-3	TGCGCCAGCAGCTTGGGACAGGGACTCTCTGGAAACACCATATATTTT	CASSLGQGLSGNTIYF
TRBV21-1	NA	NA	TRBJ1-4	TGTGCCAGCAGCAGGCCGACAGGGGGGGGTGAAAAACTGTTTTTT	CASSRPTGGGEKLFF
TRBV27	NA	NA	TRBJ1-1	TGTGCCAGCAGTTTATTCGGACGGACTAACACTGAAGCTTTCTTT	CASSLFGRTNTEAFF